A single sample gave rise to the 6 T cell receptor beta chains below, sequenced in a study of Graves' ophthalmopathy and Graves' hyperthyroidism. Investigators amplified TCR beta CDR3 regions from RNA transcripts. The authors performed first-round RT-PCR with HTBI primers and then a second-round multiplex PCR. MiXCR, applied by TCRdb to the multiplex PCR reads, yields one record per CDR3 protein. The sample lists approximately 160,000 distinct CDR3 sequences; approximately 38% were seen once. The sequenced sample was peripheral blood. Every receptor here comes from a middle-aged woman with Graves' ophthalmopathy.

This rearrangement joins TRBV29-1 to TRBJ1-3; unclear D gene. The germline V gene has CDR1 SQVTM and CDR2 ANQGSEA. The CDR3 runs 13 residues. Trimming shortened V by 4 bases and J by 0 bases, and 7 bases separated the two germline ends. CDR3 bases: TGCAGCGTTGTGGCCAGCTCTGGAAACACCATATATTTT. It encodes CSVVASSGNTIYF.

The sample holds many counts of this clonotype. This chain uses TRBV12-3 or TRBV12-4 with TRBJ1-1; D not certain. This CDR3 is built from 14 residues. V was clipped by 6 bases and J by 1 base, with 12 bases between them. Here the CDR3 DNA reads TGTGCCAGCAGCCTCCGGGGTTGGAACACTGAAGCTTTCTTT. Translated, it gives CASSLRGWNTEAFF.

This clonotype was counted ten times or more. V and J are TRBV4-1 and TRBJ1-6; D not resolved. Trimming shortened V by 0 bases and J by 9 bases, and 18 bases separated the two germline ends. CDR1 MGHRA and CDR2 YSYEKL come from the germline V gene. CDR3 length: 17 residues. The CDR3 spells CASSQEIPLPVGSPLHF. CDR3 sequence (DNA): TGCGCCAGCAGCCAAGAGATTCCCTTACCTGTGGGTTCACCCCTCCACTTT.

This clonotype was observed at least ten times. V gene TRBV28 combines with J gene TRBJ1-3; D remains ambiguous. Germline lookup yields CDR1 MDHEN and CDR2 SYDVKM. The V gene lost 6 bases and the J gene lost 4 bases, with 7 bases spanning the gap. CDR3 length: 12 residues. CDR3 region: CASRRRGNTIYF. The CDR3 DNA reads as TGTGCCAGCAGGAGGAGAGGAAACACCATATATTTT.

This clonotype appeared a few times. The genes are TRBV7-2 and TRBJ1-6, with TRBD1 matching over 9 bases. V shed 5 bases, J shed 3 bases, and the junction held 5 bases outside the gene matches. Germline V gene sequence: CDR1 SGHTA, CDR2 FQGNSA. The CDR3 length is 16 residues. The CDR3, as DNA: TGTGCCAGCAGCCTCGGGACAGGGCACTATAATTCACCCCTCCACTTT. Translating it yields CASSLGTGHYNSPLHF.

This clonotype was seen once. The genes are TRBV12-5 and TRBJ1-5; D uncertain. Between the trimmed V and J ends, which lost 1 base and 7 bases, there was a span of 2 bases. CDR3 length: 11 amino acids. Germline CDR1 LGHNT, CDR2 FRNRAP. CDR3 residues: CASGLGQPQHF. The DNA of the CDR3 is TGTGCTAGTGGTTTGGGGCAGCCCCAGCATTTT.